This TCR beta chain comes out of a study of control samples from healthy donors and cancer patients. Using immunoSEQ multiplex PCR, the repertoire was profiled, and TCRdb retains in-frame clones only, with some absent. Among 99,000 or so clones listed, about 83% were seen once. Looked up from germline, CDR1 is MNHEY and CDR2 is SVGEGT. This CDR3 contains 16 residues. Trimming pared 3 bases from V and 1 base from J, leaving 13 bases between. Specimen: blood. This chain links TRBV6-2 or TRBV6-3 with TRBJ2-1, with D possibly being TRBD2 (5 bases). The receptor was isolated from a woman between 50 and 59 years old in good health. The CDR3 DNA sequence: TGTGCCAGCAGTTATGGGAGTACAATTTCCTACAATGAGCAGTTCTTC. Translated, it gives CASSYGSTISYNEQFF.